These 22 T cell receptor beta chains share one sample of origin, sequenced in a study of blood T cell repertoires in COVID-19. The method was immunoSEQ multiplex PCR; TCRdb's version includes in-frame clones alone and lacks a portion of them. This table holds fewer than 250,000 clones, approximately 82% found once. Input material: peripheral blood. The receptor set was obtained from a woman older than 75 with acute or convalescent COVID-19.

The V gene is TRBV9, the J gene TRBJ2-1, with 15 bases identical to TRBD2. CDR3 length: 19 amino acids. V shed 4 bases and J 3 bases; nucleotides not matched to a gene: 11. Germline CDR1 SGDLS, CDR2 YYNGEE. The DNA for the CDR3 is TGTGCCAGCAGCCCAACGGGACTAGCGGGGGGTGAGGTCTACAATGAGCAGTTCTTC. This gives the protein CASSPTGLAGGEVYNEQFF. Using reference TRBV9 and TRBJ2-1 for the parts outside the CDR3, the full variable domain is DSGVTQTPKHLITATGQRVTLRCSPRSGDLSVYWYQQSLDQGLQFLIQYYNGEERAKGNILERFSAQQFPDLHSELNLSSLELGDSALYFCASSPTGLAGGEVYNEQFFGPGTRLTVL.

A remark on this clone: Other nucleotide sequences from this sample produce the same CDR3. Written as DNA, the CDR3 is TGTGCCAGCTCACCACGGCAGGGGAGCTACGAGCAGTACTTC. Encoded protein: CASSPRQGSYEQYF. This chain connects TRBV18 to TRBJ2-7; TRBD1 is a possible D gene (6 bases). Deletions cut 1 base from V and 3 bases from J, with 10 bases between. Germline CDR1 KGHSH, CDR2 LQKENI. This CDR3 spans 14 amino acids.

The genes are TRBV9 and TRBJ2-5, with 13 bases matching TRBD2. The CDR3 loop spans 15 amino acids. Germline CDR1 reads SGDLS; CDR2 reads YYNGEE. The junction had 3 bases not matched to a gene; V was cut back by 0 bases and J by 7 bases. The CDR3, as DNA: TGTGCCAGCAGCGTAGGGACTAGCGGGGGACCGACCCAGTACTTC. Its protein product is CASSVGTSGGPTQYF.

The CDR3 reads CASSLFSPDRGGNQPQHF. The CDR3 DNA follows: TGTGCCAGCAGCTTATTTTCTCCGGACAGGGGCGGGAATCAGCCCCAGCATTTT. The chain uses TRBV11-3 and TRBJ1-5, with 9 bases fitting TRBD1. The CDR3 length is 18 residues. Germline lookup yields CDR1 SGHNT and CDR2 YENEEA. Trimming at V came to 2 bases and at J to 4 bases, leaving 12 bases not matched to a gene.

V and J are TRBV4-1 and TRBJ2-1; D is perhaps TRBD2 (5 bases). The germline gives CDR1 MGHRA, CDR2 YSYEKL. V was pared by 4 bases and J by 6 bases, with 16 bases between. This CDR3 is 15 amino acids long. DNA of the CDR3: TGCGCCAGCAGCCCGATTGGAACTAGACTCAATGAGCAGTTCTTC. Translating gives CASSPIGTRLNEQFF.

The chain carries TRBV5-4 and TRBJ2-7; 10 bases fit TRBD2. This CDR3 is 16 amino acids long. Trimming took 1 base from V and 3 from J; bases not matched to a gene: 7. From germline, CDR1 is SGHNT and CDR2 YYREEE (reference sequence). In nucleotides, the CDR3 is TGTGCCAGCAGCTTGTTCACTAGCGGGGTCTTCTACGAGCAGTACTTC. It codes for CASSLFTSGVFYEQYF. The full variable domain, completed using reference TRBV5-4 and TRBJ2-7, is ETGVTQSPTHLIKTRGQQVTLRCSSQSGHNTVSWYQQALGQGPQFIFQYYREEENGRGNFPPRFSGLQFPNYSSELNVNALELDDSALYLCASSLFTSGVFYEQYFGPGTRLTVT.

Regarding this clone: Other nucleotide sequences in the sample specify the same CDR3. The chain uses TRBV6-5 and TRBJ1-3; 7 bases fit TRBD1. After removal of 5 bases from V and 4 bases from J, the junction contained 5 bases not matched to a gene. The length of the CDR3 is 14 residues. The V gene's germline CDR1 is MNHEY and CDR2 SVGAGI. The CDR3 loop reads CASSPTGAGNTIYF. CDR3 DNA sequence: TGTGCCAGCAGTCCTACAGGGGCCGGAAACACCATATATTTT.

The chain joins TRBV19 to TRBJ2-1; the match to TRBD2 covers 10 bases. This CDR3 has 17 amino acids. The ends lost 4 bases at V and 3 bases at J; junction bases unmatched: 9. Germline CDR1 reads LNHDA; CDR2 reads SQIVND (reference sequence). The CDR3 sequence is CASSRSSGGTFYNEQFF. The DNA of the CDR3 is TGTGCCAGTAGTAGATCTAGCGGGGGTACATTCTACAATGAGCAGTTCTTC.

This chain links TRBV3-1 (or the pseudogene TRBV3-2) with TRBJ1-1, with no clear D. Germline loops: CDR1 LGHDT, CDR2 YNNKEL (reference sequence). Trimming stripped 4 bases from V and 1 base from J, with 10 bases between. The CDR3 contains 14 residues. For the CDR3, the DNA is TGTGCCAGCAGCCCCCGCGGTGAGAACACTGAAGCTTTCTTT. The encoded protein is CASSPRGENTEAFF.

The chain couples TRBV7-2 to TRBJ1-5; no firm D call. The V gene's germline CDR1 is SGHTA and CDR2 FQGNSA. V lost 3 bases and J 0 bases, leaving 9 bases between the germline ends. This CDR3 is 15 amino acids long. The CDR3 nucleotides read TGTGCCAGCAGCTTCGGCGGCAATAGCAATCAGCCCCAGCATTTT. Residues: CASSFGGNSNQPQHF.

This clone occurred a few times. The CDR3 protein is CASRPDSYGTDTQYF. CDR3 DNA sequence: TGTGCCAGCAGACCCGACAGTTACGGCACAGATACGCAGTATTTT. The chain links TRBV4-2 to TRBJ2-3; tentatively, D is TRBD1 (5 bases). Trimming left V 6 bases short and J 1 base short, with 14 bases between. This CDR3 spans 15 amino acids. Germline V gives CDR1 LGHNA, CDR2 YNFKEQ.

The chain uses TRBV28 and TRBJ2-2; D is perhaps TRBD2 (5 bases). CDR3 length equals 14 residues. Trimming took 3 bases from V and 1 from J, leaving 6 bases between them. Looked up from germline, CDR1 is MDHEN and CDR2 is SYDVKM. The CDR3 DNA follows: TGTGCCAGCAGTTTCGGACTGAACACCGGGGAGCTGTTTTTT. Translated, it gives CASSFGLNTGELFF. The variable domain in full, completed from reference TRBV28 and TRBJ2-2, reads DVKVTQSSRYLVKRTGEKVFLECVQDMDHENMFWYRQDPGLGLRLIYFSYDVKMKEKGDIPEGYSVSREKKERFSLILESASTNQTSMYLCASSFGLNTGELFFGEGSRLTVL.

The J gene is TRBJ2-2, the V gene TRBV7-3, with TRBD2 as a possible D gene (5 bases). The CDR3 extends over 17 amino acids. Trimming shortened V by 1 base and J by 6 bases, and 18 bases separated the two germline ends. CDR1 and CDR2 (germline): SGHTA, FQGTGA. In DNA, the CDR3 is TGTGCCAGCAGCTTAATCCCAGTTGATACGGGGTCCGGGGAGCTGTTTTTT. Its protein is CASSLIPVDTGSGELFF.

The chain links TRBV10-2 to TRBJ2-7; possibly TRBD2 for D (6 bases). V lost 2 bases, J lost 8 bases, and 16 bases lay in between. There are 14 residues in the CDR3. The germline V gene has CDR1 WSHSY and CDR2 SAAADI. The CDR3 DNA follows: TGCGCCAGCAGTGAGGGGGTTGGCGGAGGGAAGCAGTACTTC. Its protein product is CASSEGVGGGKQYF.

The V and J genes are TRBV7-2 and TRBJ2-3; 10 bases line up with TRBD1. CDR3 length: 14 amino acids. After removal of 7 bases from V and 6 bases from J, the junction contained 7 bases not matched to a gene. Germline CDR1 reads SGHTA; CDR2 reads FQGNSA. Here the CDR3 reads CASTGQGNLDTQYF. CDR3 DNA: TGTGCCAGCACGGGACAGGGGAATCTCGATACGCAGTATTTT.

This clone was seen only once. This chain joins TRBV12-5 and TRBJ2-4; perhaps TRBD1 as D (6 bases). The germline V and J ends were trimmed by 5 bases and 0 bases, with 14 bases remaining between them. Germline V gene data show CDR1 as LGHNT and CDR2 as FRNRAP. The CDR3 is 16 amino acids. The CDR3 spells CASGPGTNLAKNIQYF. The DNA for the CDR3 is TGTGCTAGTGGTCCCGGGACAAACCTAGCCAAAAACATTCAGTACTTC.

Turning to this clone: Other DNA sequences in the same sample also yield this CDR3. J is TRBJ2-7 and V is TRBV5-6; 11 bases are shared with TRBD1. CDR3 size: 13 residues. Germline assignment: CDR1 SGHDT and CDR2 YYEEEE. V shed 4 bases and J 4 bases; nucleotides not matched to a gene: 1. This chain's CDR3 is CASSRDRGYEQYF. CDR3 nucleotide sequence: TGTGCCAGCAGCCGGGACAGGGGGTACGAGCAGTACTTC.

This chain links TRBV29-1 with TRBJ1-1, with TRBD1 matching over 7 bases. CDR1 is SQVTM, CDR2 ANQGSEA, per germline. CDR3 length equals 13 residues. This CDR3 reads CSAHRQGYTEAFF. DNA for the CDR3: TGCAGTGCTCACCGACAGGGTTACACTGAAGCTTTCTTT.

The chain couples TRBV5-5 to TRBJ2-2; unclear D gene. The CDR3 totals 16 residues. The germline gives CDR1 SGHKS, CDR2 YYEKEE (reference sequence). The V end was cut by 4 bases, the J end by 3 bases, with 16 bases between. The CDR3 nucleotides are TGTGCCAGCAGCCCGAATCCCATCCGGGACACCGGGGAGCTGTTTTTT. Translating gives CASSPNPIRDTGELFF.

This chain joins TRBV2 and TRBJ1-1; the match to TRBD1 covers 11 bases. This CDR3 is built from 17 residues. Per the germline V gene, CDR1 is SNHLY and CDR2 is FYNNEI. V shed 6 bases, J shed 2 bases, and the junction held 11 bases outside the gene matches. As DNA, the CDR3 is TGTGCCAGCAGCCTGAAGCCCCGGACAGGGGGCAACACTGAAGCTTTCTTT. Its protein is CASSLKPRTGGNTEAFF.

The genes are TRBV6-1 and TRBJ1-2; TRBD1 is a possible D gene (6 bases). The CDR3 loop spans 13 amino acids. CDR1 is MNHNS, CDR2 SASEGT, per germline. Trimming took 5 bases from V and 8 from J, leaving 15 bases between them. This chain's CDR3 is CASSPETGSGYTF. The CDR3, as DNA: TGTGCCAGCAGTCCTGAGACAGGAAGCGGCTACACCTTC.

The J gene is TRBJ1-5, the V gene TRBV25-1, with 10 bases lining up with TRBD1. CDR1 and CDR2 (germline): MGHDK, SYGVNS. The CDR3 is 15 amino acids. Trimming cost V 4 bases and J 7 bases; bases outside gene matches: 7. CDR3 nucleotides: TGTGCCAGCAGTGCCCCGGGACAGGGGAGGCAGCCCCAGCATTTT. Translated: CASSAPGQGRQPQHF.